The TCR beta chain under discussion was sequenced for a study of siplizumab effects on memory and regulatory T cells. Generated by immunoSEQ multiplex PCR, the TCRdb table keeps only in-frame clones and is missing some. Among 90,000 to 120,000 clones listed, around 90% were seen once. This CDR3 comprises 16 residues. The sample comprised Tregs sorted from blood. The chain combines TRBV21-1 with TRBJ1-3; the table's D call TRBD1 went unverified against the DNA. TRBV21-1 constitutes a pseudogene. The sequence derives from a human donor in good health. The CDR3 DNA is TGTGCCAGCAGCCAAACAGTACAACACGCACGAAACACCATATATTTT. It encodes CASSQTVQHARNTIYF.